This entry is about one T cell receptor beta chain. It lacks a known antigen. There are no base qualities to consult, and no much larger clone falls within one base. The data stem from a study of neoadjuvant anti-PD-1 for oral cavity cancer (dated by TCRdb to the early 2020s). Broadly, across the study: Patients mostly received three to four biweekly doses of nivolumab at 3 mg/kg before curative-intent surgical resection. Patients who did not progress were given a fourth nivolumab dose at about day 43 and had definitive surgical resection on days 50-56. Patients with complete response, partial response or stable disease by RECIST 1.1 were defined as responders, whereas patients with progression were defined as non-responders. The parent correlative cohort included roughly 12 patients, with an approximately 30% response rate. Broader findings and caveats from the paper: Higher pretreatment blood Treg/Th17 ratios correlated with both higher pretreatment blood TCRbeta clonality and lower post-treatment tumor TCRbeta clonality. After neoadjuvant nivolumab, non-responders showed significantly higher T cell clonality (Gini index) in PBMCs than responders did. TCR analyses included only a few patients per response group, and the authors called for larger cohorts for validation.

The time point label, as the study defines it: before neoadjuvant nivolumab. Patients were newly diagnosed with stage II-IVA oral cavity squamous cell carcinoma and had received no prior systemic or radiation treatment. Everyone in the cohort had locally advanced, HPV-negative oral cavity squamous cell carcinoma. Peripheral blood mononuclear cells were analyzed directly and were not maintained or expanded in culture. Samples came from a longitudinal correlative study of a single-arm phase II trial of neoadjuvant nivolumab in oral cavity squamous cell carcinoma. Subject-matched pre- and post-treatment PBMCs and tumors from three responders and three non-responders were subjected to genomic DNA-based TCRbeta sequencing. Peripheral blood mononuclear cells were drawn once before nivolumab treatment and a second time after treatment, when surgery took place. Genomic DNA was isolated from PBMCs using the Maxwell RSC DNA from Cells kit.

For deep sequencing, each PBMC sample was run in six replicates, with libraries mostly built from 450 to 550 ng of input genomic DNA. TCRbeta libraries were prepared with the immunoSEQ hsTCRbeta kit according to the manufacturer's instructions. The completed libraries were mixed into a single pool at 3 nM, then sequenced with an Illumina NovaSeq 6000 S4 flow cell. The paper's data handling went like this. Raw data preprocessing and quality control were performed with the immunoSEQ Analyzer. The analysis was limited to productive rearrangements, and each clonotype was defined by a unique CDR3 amino acid sequence. Repertoire clonality was estimated as the Gini-Simpson index, which was computed with the R package tcR. Student's t test was used to compare Gini indices, and Pearson correlation was used to assess associations with tumor size change. This is the immuneACCESS table as TCRdb keeps it, with only in-frame sequences that have V and J called. A part of the clones is gone; compared with another copy, unresolved V genes explain less than half, and the rest is unexplained. The V and J calls and clone size come from that table; D and trimming were worked out from the DNA. This sample holds about 6,700 clones; roughly 80% were observed only once. 3.2% of the sample belongs to the ten largest clones.

Sequencing was performed on PBMCs, taken before nivolumab (anti-PD-1) treatment. The receptor's source is a person aged 35 to 85 with oral cavity squamous cell carcinoma.

The DNA sequence is as follows: TGTGCCAGCAGCAGCCACCCTAACTATGGCTACACCTTC. This gives the protein CASSSHPNYGYTF. The chain is encoded by TRBV7-9 joined to TRBJ1-2; no confident D gene assignment can be made. Taken from cysteine to phenylalanine, the CDR3 has 13 residues. Only CDR3 DNA remains: 39 bases, in frame from the first base. CDR1 and CDR2 were assigned from the germline V gene (reference sequence) as SEHNR and FQNEAQ. V is cut by 5 bases and J by 0 bases, and the space between the germline ends is 7 bases.